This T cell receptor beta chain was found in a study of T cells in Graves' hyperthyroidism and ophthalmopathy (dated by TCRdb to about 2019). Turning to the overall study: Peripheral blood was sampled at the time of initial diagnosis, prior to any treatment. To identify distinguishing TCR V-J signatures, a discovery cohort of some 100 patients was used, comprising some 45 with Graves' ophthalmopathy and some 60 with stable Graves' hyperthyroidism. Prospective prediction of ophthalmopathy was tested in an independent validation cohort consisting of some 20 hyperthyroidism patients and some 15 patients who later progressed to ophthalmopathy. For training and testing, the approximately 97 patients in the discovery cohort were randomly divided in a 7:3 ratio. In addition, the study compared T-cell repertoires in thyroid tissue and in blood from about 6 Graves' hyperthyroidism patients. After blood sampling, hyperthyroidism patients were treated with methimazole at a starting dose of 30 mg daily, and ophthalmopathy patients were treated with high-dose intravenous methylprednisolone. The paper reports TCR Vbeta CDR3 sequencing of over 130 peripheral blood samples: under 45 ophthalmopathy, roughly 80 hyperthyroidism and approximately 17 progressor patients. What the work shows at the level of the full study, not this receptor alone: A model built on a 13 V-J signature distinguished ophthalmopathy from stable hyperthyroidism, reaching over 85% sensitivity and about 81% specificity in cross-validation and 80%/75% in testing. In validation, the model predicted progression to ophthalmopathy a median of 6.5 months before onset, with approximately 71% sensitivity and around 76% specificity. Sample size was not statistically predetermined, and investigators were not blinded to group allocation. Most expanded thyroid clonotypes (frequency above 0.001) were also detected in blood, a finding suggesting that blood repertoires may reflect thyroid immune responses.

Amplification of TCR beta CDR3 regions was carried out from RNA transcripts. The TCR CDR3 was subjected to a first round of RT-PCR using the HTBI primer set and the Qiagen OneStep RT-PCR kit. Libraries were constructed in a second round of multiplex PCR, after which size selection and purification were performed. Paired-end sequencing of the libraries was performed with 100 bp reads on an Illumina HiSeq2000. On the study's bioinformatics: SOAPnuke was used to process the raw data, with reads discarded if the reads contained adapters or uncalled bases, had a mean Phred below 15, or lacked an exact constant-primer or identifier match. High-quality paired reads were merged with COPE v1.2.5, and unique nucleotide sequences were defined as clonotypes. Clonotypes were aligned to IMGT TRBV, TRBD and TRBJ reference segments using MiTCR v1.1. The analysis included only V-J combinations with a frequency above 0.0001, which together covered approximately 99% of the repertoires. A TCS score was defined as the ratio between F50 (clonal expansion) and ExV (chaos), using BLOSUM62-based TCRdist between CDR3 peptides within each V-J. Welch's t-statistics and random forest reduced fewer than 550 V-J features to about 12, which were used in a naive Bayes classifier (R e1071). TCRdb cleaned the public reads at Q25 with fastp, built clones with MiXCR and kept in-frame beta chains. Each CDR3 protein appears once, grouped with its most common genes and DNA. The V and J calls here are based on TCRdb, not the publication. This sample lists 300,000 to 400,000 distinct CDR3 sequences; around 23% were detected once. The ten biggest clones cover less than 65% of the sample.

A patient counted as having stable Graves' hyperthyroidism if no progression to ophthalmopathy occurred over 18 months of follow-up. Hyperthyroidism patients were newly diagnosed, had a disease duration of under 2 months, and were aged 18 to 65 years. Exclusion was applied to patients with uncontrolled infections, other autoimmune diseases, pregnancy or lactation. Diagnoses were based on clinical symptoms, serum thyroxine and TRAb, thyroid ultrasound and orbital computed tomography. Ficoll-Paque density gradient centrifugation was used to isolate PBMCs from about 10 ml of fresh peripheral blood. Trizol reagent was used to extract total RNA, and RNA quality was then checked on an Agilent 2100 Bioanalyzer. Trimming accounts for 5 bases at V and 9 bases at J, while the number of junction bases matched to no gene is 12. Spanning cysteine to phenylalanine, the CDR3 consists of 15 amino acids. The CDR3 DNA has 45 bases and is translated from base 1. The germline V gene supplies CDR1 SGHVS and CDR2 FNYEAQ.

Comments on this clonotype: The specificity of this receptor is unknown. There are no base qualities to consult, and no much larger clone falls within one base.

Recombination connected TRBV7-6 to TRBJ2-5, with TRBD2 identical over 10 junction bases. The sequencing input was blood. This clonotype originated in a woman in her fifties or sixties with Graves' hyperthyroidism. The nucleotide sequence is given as TGTGCCAGCAGCCCTCGAGTGCTAGCGGGGGAGGCCCAGTACTTC. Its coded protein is CASSPRVLAGEAQYF. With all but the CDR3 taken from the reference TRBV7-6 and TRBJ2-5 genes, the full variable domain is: GAGVSQSPRYKVTKRGQDVALRCDPISGHVSLYWYRQALGQGPEFLTYFNYEAQQDKSGLPNDRFSAERPEGSISTLTIQRTEQRDSAMYRCASSPRVLAGEAQYFGPGTRLLVL.